This T cell receptor (beta chain) was retrieved from a study of shared clonotypes between healthy human individuals (dated by TCRdb to 2018 to 2021). Background for the entire study: Three men and a couple of women, aged 18 to 49 years, made up the cohort. Blood TCR repertoires of five healthy adults were deeply sequenced to estimate repertoire size and the extent of clonotype sharing between individuals. Between about 0.8 and 8.9 billion PBMCs per donor were obtained by leukapheresis. For each donor, CD4 naive and CD4 memory were each run on three plates, CD8 naive on two plates, and CD8 memory on one plate. To increase sequencing depth and limit assay-specific biases, different laboratories used diverse techniques to prepare libraries and sequence TCR repertoires.

Overall results and qualifications from the work: Rarefaction of sorted-subset datasets indicated incomplete sequencing despite the large sequencing depth. Sampling was limited to blood, and TCR repertoires in tissue likely differ from TCR repertoires in blood. Estimated clonotype richness was generally larger for naive than for memory subsets. Because the study included a small number of donors, the genetic and exposure-history diversity represented was limited. Based on pairwise subsampling, the degree of clonotype sharing among donors was expected to be affected by sequencing depth. Across a few donors, around 5% of naive CD4, 3% to 3.5% of naive CD8, around 2.5% of memory CD4, and over 0.35% of memory CD8 clonotypes were shared. Higher generation probabilities were observed for clonotypes shared by all four sorted-subset donors than for non-shared clonotypes.

CDR1 and CDR2 are read off the germline V gene as KGHSH and LQKENI. The CDR3 holds 15 amino acids from the cysteine to the phenylalanine. Just the 45-base CDR3 DNA is kept, in frame starting at base 1. The germline ends are 13 bases apart after V is trimmed by 4 bases and J by 1 base. The donors were healthy, HIV-negative adults with no recently reported acute infections or vaccinations. Every donor was a Caucasian adult living in Nashville, Tennessee, USA. CD4+ T cells were enriched by magnetic negative selection; naive cells were then positively selected on CD45RA, and the negative fraction formed the memory subset. Blood was collected by leukapheresis, and PBMCs were isolated by Ficoll-Histopaque density gradient centrifugation and then cryopreserved in liquid nitrogen vapor phase. Analytical flow cytometry was used to check the purity and quantity of every magnetically sorted T cell population. Genomic DNA was isolated from every sorted fraction and measured by UV absorbance on a Nanodrop 2000c.

Using the deep immunoSEQ assay, multiplex PCR amplified TCR CDR3 regions from genomic DNA. Genomic DNA extracted from each cell subset was distributed evenly over all wells of several immunoSEQ 96-well plates, and each plate served as one replicate. For sorted subsets, about 200 ng genomic DNA, equal to tens of thousands of T cell genomes, was loaded into each replicate PCR. Purified libraries were measured with a Qubit 3.0 fluorometer, size-checked on a Bioanalyzer 2100, and measured again with the KAPA Library Quantification kit. Each immunoSEQ 96-well plate was sequenced on its own single-read 150-cycle Illumina NextSeq 550 flow cell. Per the original workflow: Because the immunoSEQ output included only junctional sequences and no quality scores, the filtering could not be the same as the filtering used for full-length reads. To assign V/J genes and CDR3, sequences were annotated against IMGT germline references using PyIR, a Python wrapper for IgBLAST v1.9. Reads with weak V/J assignments (E-value above 1e-6), missing CDR3, stop codons, out-of-frame junctions, or ambiguous translated residues were removed. V3J clonotypes were defined as sequences sharing an identical inferred V gene, J gene, and CDR3 amino acid sequence. Percentage overlap between repertoires was calculated by dividing the number of shared unique clonotypes by the size of the smaller repertoire. RTK rarefaction, the Chao1 estimator, and Recon v2.1 estimates of unobserved clonotypes were used to assess repertoire richness. Generation probabilities for all TCRbeta clonotypes obtained by the gDNA method from a few donors were computed using OLGA. This immuneACCESS table, as held by TCRdb, lists in-frame sequences with V and J called but not all clones. Of the missing ones, under half trace to an unresolved V gene in checked studies; the others have no known cause. V and J calls and clone size are copied from that table; D and trimming were computed from the DNA. In this sample the table shows some 1 million clones, around 76% of which occur a single time. The biggest ten clones account for roughly 1.4% of the sample.

Comment on this clone: Its antigen remains unidentified. Base qualities are not provided; no much larger clone lies one nucleotide away.

Here the chain combines TRBV18 and TRBJ2-5, with TRBD2 perhaps the D gene, on 5 matching bases. Sequencing was performed on memory CD4+ T cells sorted from blood. The cell subset or site label, read with the paper, signifies: CD45RA-negative fraction. This TCR was recovered from a man aged 18-30 years in good health. Read as DNA, the sequence is TGTGCCAGCTCACAGGTCGGAGGAAGCCAAGAGACCCAGTACTTC. This sequence encodes CASSQVGGSQETQYF.